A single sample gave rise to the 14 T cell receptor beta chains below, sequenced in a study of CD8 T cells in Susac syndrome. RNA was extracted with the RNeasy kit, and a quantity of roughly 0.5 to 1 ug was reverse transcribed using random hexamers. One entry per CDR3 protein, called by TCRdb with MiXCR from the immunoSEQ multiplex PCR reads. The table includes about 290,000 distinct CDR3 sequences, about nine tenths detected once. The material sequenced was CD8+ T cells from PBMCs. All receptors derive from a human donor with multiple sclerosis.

CDR3: CASSHRGQPQHF. In DNA, the CDR3 is TGTGCCAGCAGCCACAGGGGCCAGCCCCAGCATTTT. This chain connects TRBV27 to TRBJ1-5, with 7 bases fitting TRBD1. V gave up 6 bases and J gave up 7 bases; unmatched junction bases: 3. CDR3 length: 12 residues. Looked up from germline, CDR1 is MNHEY and CDR2 is SMNVEV (reference sequence).

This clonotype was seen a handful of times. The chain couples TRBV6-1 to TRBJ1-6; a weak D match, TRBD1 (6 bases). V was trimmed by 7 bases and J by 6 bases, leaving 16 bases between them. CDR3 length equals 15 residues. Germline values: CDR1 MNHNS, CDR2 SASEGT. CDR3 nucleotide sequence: TGTGCCAGCATGGGGGGAATGGGGGCTAATTCACCCCTCCACTTT. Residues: CASMGGMGANSPLHF.

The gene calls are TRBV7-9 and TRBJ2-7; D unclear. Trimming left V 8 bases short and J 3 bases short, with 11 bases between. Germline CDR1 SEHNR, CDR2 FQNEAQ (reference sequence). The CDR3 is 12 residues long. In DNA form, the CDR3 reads TGTGCCAGCTTATCATCTGGCTACGAGCAGTACTTC. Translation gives CASLSSGYEQYF.

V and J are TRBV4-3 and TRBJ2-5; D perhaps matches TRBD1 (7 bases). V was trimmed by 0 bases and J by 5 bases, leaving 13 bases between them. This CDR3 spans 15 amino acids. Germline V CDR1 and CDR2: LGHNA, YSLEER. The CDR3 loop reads CASSQDSPGGETQYF. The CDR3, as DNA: TGCGCCAGCAGCCAAGATTCTCCAGGGGGGGAGACCCAGTACTTC.

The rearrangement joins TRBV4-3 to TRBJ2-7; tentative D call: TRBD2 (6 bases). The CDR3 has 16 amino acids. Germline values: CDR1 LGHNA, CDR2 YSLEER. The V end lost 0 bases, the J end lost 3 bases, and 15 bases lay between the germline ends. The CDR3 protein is CASSQDRASGGYEQYF. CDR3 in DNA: TGCGCCAGCAGCCAAGATCGGGCTTCCGGGGGCTACGAGCAGTACTTC.

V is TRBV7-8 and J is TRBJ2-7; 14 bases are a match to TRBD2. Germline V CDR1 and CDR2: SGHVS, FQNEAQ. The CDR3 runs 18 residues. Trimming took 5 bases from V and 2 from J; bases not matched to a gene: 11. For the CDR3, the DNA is TGTGCCAGCAGCCAGCCCCCCGGACTAGCGGGAGGTACCTACGAGCAGTACTTC. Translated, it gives CASSQPPGLAGGTYEQYF.

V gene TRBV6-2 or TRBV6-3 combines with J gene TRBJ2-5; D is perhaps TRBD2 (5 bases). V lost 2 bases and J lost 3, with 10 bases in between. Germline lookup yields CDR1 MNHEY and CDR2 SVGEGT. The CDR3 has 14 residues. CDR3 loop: CASSYLAAEETQYF. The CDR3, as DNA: TGTGCCAGCAGTTACCTAGCCGCCGAAGAGACCCAGTACTTC.

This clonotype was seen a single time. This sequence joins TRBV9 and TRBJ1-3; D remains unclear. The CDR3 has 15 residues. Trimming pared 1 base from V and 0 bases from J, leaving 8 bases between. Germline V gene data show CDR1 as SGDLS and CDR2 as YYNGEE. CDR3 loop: CASSVSGSSGNTIYF. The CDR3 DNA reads TGTGCCAGCAGCGTATCGGGCAGCTCTGGAAACACCATATATTTT. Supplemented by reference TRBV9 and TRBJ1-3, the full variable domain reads DSGVTQTPKHLITATGQRVTLRCSPRSGDLSVYWYQQSLDQGLQFLIQYYNGEERAKGNILERFSAQQFPDLHSELNLSSLELGDSALYFCASSVSGSSGNTIYFGEGSWLTVV.

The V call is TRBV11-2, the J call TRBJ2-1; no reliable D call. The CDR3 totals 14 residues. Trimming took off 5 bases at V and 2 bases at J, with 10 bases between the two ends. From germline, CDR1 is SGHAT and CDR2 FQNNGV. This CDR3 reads CASSPEVPYNEQFF. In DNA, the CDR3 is TGTGCCAGCAGCCCCGAGGTGCCCTACAATGAGCAGTTCTTC.

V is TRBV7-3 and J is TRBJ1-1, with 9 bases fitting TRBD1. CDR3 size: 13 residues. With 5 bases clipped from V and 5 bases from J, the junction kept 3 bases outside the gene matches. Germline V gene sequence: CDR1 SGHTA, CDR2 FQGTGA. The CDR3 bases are TGTGCCAGCAGCATGACAGGGGGGACTGAAGCTTTCTTT. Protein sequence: CASSMTGGTEAFF.

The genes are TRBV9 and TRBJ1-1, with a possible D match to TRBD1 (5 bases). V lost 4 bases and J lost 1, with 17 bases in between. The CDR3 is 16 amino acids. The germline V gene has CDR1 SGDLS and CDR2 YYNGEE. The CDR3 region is CASSPRGASSNTEAFF. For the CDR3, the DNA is TGTGCCAGCAGCCCCCGTGGGGCCAGCTCGAACACTGAAGCTTTCTTT.

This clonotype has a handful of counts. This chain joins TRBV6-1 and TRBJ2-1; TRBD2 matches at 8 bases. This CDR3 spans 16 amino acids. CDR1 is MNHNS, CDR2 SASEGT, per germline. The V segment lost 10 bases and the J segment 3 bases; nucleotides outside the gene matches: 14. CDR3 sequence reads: CAIRRAGLGDYNEQFF. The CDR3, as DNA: TGTGCCATCCGACGGGCGGGACTAGGGGACTACAATGAGCAGTTCTTC.

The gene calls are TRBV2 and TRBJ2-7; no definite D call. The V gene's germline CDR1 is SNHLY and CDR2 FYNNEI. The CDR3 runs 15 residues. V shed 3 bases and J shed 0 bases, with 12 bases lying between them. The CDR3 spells CASSDADGSSYEQYF. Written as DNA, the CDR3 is TGTGCCAGCAGTGATGCAGACGGCAGCTCCTACGAGCAGTACTTC.

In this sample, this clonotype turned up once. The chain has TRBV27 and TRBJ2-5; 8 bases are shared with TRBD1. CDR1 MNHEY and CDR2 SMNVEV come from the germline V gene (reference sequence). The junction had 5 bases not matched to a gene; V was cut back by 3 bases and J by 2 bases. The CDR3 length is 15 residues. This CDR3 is CASSFAGGAQETQYF. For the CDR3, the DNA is TGTGCCAGCAGTTTTGCAGGGGGCGCGCAAGAGACCCAGTACTTC.